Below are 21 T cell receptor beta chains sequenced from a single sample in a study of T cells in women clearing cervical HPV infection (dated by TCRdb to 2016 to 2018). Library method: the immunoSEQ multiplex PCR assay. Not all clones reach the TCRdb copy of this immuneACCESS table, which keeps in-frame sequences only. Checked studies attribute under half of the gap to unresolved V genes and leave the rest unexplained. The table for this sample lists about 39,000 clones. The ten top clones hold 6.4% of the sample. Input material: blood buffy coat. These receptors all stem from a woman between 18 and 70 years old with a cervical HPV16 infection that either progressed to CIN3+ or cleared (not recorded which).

Partial CDR3 DNA: TGTGCCAGCAGCTTGGGTCAGGGCTTTGACGAG. Its protein product is CASSLGQGFDE. The CDR3 as a whole reads CASSLGQGFDEQYF. The gene calls are TRBV5-4 and TRBJ2-7, with a possible D match to TRBD1 (5 bases). With the read ending 3 residues before the CDR3 end, the germline J gene is used to fill in that end. The CDR3 is 14 amino acids. The ends were cut back, 0 bases at V and 5 bases at J, with 12 bases in the middle. CDR1 is SGHNT and CDR2 is YYREEE in the germline V gene (reference sequence). Looking up the rest from reference TRBV5-4 and TRBJ2-7 gives the full variable domain: ETGVTQSPTHLIKTRGQQVTLRCSSQSGHNTVSWYQQALGQGPQFIFQYYREEENGRGNFPPRFSGLQFPNYSSELNVNALELDDSALYLCASSLGQGFDEQYFGPGTRLTVT.

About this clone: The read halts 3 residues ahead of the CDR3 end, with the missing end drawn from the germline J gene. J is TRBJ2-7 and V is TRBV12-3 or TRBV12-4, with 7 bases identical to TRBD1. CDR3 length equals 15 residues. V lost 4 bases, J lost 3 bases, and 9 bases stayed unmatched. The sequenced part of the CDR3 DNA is TGTGCCAGCAGTTCGACAGGGTCCACCATCTACGAG. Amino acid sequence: CASSSTGSTIYE. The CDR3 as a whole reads CASSSTGSTIYEQYF.

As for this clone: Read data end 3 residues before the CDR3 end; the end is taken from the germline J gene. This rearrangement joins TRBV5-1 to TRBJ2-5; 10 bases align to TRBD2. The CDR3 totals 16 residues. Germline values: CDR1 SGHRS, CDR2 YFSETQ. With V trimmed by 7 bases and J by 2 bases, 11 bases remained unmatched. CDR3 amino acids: CASCMGLAGEQETQYF. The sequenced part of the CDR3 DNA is TGCGCCAGCTGTATGGGGCTAGCGGGGGAACAAGAGACC.

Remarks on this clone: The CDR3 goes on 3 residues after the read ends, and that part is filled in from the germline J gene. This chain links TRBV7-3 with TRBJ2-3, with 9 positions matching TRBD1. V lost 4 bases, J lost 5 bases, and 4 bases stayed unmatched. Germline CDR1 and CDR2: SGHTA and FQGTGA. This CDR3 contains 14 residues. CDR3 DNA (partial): TGTGCCAGCAGCTCACAGGGGGCGGAAGATACG. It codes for CASSSQGAEDT. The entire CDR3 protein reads CASSSQGAEDTQYF.

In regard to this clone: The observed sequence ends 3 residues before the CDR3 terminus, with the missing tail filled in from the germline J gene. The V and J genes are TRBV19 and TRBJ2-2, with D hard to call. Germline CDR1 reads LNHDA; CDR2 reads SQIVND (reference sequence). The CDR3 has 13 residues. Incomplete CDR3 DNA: TGTGCCAGTAGTATAGACGGTGATGAAAAG. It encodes CASSIDGDEK. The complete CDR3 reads CASSIDGDEKLFF.

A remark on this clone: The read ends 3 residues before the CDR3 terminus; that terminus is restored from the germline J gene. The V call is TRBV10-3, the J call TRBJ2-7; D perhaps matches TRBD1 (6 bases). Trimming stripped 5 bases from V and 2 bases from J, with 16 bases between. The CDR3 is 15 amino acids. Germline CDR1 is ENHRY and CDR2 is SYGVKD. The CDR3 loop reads CAISTSGESPYEQYF. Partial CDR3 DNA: TGTGCCATCAGTACTTCAGGGGAATCTCCCTACGAG.

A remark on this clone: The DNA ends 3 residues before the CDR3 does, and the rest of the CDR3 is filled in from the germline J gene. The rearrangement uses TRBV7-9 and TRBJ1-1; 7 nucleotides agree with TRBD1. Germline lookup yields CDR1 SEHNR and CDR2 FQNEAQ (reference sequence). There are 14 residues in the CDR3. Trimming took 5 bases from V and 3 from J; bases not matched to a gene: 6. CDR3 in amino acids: CASSQQGTYTEAFF. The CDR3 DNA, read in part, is TGTGCCAGCAGCCAACAGGGGACTTACACTGAA.

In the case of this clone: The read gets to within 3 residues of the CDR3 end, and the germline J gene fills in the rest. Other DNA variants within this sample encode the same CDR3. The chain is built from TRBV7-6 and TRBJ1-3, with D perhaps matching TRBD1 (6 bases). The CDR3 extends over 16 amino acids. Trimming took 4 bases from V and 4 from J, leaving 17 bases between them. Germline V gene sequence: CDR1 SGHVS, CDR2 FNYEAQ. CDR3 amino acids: CASSSFLQGRGNTIYF. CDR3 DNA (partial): TGTGCCAGCAGCTCTTTCCTACAGGGAAGGGGAAACACC.

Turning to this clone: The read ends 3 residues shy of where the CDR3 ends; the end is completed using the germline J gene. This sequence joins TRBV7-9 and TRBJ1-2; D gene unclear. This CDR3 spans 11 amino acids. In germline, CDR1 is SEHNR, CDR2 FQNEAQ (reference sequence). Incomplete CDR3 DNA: TGTGCCAGCAGCTTACAGAACGGC. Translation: CASSLQNG. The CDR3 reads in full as CASSLQNGYTF.

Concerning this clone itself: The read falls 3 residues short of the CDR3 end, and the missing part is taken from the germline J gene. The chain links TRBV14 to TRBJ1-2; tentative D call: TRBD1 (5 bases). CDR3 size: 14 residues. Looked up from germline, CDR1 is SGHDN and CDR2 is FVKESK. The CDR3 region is CASSQVGTAMGYTF. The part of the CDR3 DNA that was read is TGTGCCAGCAGCCAAGTAGGGACTGCTATGGGC.

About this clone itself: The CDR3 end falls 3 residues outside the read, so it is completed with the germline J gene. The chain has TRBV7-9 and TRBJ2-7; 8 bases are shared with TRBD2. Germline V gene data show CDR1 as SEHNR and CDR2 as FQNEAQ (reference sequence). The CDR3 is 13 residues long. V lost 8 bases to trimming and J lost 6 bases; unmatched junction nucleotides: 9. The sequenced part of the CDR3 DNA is TGTGCCAGCTTAGCGGGACCCCGTGGCGAG. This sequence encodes CASLAGPRGE. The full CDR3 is CASLAGPRGEQYF.

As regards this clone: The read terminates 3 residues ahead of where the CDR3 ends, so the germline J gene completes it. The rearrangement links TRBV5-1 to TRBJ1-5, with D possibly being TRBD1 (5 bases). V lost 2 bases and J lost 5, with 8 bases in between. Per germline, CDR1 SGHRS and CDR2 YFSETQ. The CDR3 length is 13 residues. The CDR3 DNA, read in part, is TGCGCCAGCAGCTTACAGGCCGATCAGCCC. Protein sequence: CASSLQADQP. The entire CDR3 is CASSLQADQPQHF.

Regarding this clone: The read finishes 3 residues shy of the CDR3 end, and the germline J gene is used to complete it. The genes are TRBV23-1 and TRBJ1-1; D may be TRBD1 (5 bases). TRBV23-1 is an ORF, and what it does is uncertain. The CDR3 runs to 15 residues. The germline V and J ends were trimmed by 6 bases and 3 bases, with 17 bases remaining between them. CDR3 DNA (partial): TGCGCCAGCAGCCCAGCCGGGGGTCCTCACACTGAA. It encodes CASSPAGGPHTE. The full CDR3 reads CASSPAGGPHTEAFF.

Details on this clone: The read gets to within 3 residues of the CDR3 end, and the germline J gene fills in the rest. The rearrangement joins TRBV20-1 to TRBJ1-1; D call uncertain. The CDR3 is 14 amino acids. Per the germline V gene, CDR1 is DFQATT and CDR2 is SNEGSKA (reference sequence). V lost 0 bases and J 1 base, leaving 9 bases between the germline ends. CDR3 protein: CSARDTRQNTEAFF. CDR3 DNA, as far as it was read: TGCAGTGCTAGAGATACCAGACAGAACACTGAA.

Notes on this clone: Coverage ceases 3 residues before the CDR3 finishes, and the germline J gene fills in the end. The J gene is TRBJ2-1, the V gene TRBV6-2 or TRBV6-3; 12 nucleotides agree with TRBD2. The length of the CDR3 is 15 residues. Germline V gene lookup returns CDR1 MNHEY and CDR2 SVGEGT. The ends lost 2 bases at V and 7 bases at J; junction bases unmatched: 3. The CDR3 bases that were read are TGTGCCAGCAGTTACGCTAGCGGGGGGGTTAATGAG. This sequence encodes CASSYASGGVNE. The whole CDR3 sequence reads CASSYASGGVNEQFF.

The part of the CDR3 DNA that was read is TGTGCCAGCAGCCTGAACAGCCCCTCGGGGGGC. Protein product: CASSLNSPSGG. The whole CDR3 protein is CASSLNSPSGGYTF. The V and J genes are TRBV28 and TRBJ1-2, with D uncertain. The sequenced fragment ends 3 residues before the CDR3 boundary, so the rest is inferred from the germline J gene. The CDR3 is 14 amino acids. Germline V lookup: CDR1 MDHEN, CDR2 SYDVKM.

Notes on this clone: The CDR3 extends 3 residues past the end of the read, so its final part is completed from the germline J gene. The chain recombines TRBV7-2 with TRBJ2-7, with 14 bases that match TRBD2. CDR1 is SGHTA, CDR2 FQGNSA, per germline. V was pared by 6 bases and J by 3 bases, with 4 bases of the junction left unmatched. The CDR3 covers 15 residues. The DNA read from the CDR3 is TGTGCCAGCAGTTTGGGACTAGCGGGGGTCTACGAG. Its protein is CASSLGLAGVYE. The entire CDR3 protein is CASSLGLAGVYEQYF.

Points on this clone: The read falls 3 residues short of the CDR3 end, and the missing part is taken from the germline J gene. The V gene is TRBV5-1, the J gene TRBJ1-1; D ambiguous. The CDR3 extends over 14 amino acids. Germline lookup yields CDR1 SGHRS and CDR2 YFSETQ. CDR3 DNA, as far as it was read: TGCGCCAGCAGCTTGGTCGCTAGCCAAGAGACA. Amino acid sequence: CASSLVASQET. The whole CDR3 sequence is CASSLVASQETAFF.

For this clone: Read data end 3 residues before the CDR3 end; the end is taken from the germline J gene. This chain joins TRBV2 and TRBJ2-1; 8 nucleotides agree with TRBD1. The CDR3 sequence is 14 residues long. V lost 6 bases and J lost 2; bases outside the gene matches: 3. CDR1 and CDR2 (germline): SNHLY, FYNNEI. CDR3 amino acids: CASRPRGPYNEQFF. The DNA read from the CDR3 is TGTGCCAGCAGGCCCAGGGGGCCCTACAATGAG.

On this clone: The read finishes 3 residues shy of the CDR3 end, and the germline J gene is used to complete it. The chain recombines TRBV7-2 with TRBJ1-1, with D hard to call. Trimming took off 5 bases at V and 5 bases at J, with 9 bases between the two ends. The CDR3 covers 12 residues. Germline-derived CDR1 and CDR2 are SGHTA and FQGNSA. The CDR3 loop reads CASSRGVTEAFF. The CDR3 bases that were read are TGTGCCAGCAGCCGCGGGGTGACTGAA.

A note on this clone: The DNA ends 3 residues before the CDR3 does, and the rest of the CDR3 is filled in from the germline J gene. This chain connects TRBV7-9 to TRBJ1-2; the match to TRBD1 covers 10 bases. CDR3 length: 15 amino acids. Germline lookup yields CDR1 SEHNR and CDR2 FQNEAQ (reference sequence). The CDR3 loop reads CASSFVTGGFYDYTF. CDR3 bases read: TGTGCCAGCAGCTTCGTGACAGGGGGCTTCTACGAC.